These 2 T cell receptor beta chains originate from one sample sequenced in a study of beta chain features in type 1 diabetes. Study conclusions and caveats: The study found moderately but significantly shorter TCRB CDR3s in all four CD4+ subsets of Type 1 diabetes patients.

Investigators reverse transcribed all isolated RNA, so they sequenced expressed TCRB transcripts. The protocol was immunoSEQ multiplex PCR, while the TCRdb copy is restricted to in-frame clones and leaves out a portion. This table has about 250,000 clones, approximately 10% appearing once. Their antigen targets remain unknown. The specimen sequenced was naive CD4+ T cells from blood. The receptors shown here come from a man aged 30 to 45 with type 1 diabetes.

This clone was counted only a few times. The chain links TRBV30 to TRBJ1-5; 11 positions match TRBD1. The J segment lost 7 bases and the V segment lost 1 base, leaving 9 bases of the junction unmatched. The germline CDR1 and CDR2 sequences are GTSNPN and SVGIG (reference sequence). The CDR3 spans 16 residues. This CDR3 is CAWSETGTGGGQPQHF. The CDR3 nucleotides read TGTGCCTGGAGTGAGACCGGGACAGGGGGAGGACAGCCCCAGCATTTT. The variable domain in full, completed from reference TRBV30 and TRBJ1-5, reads SQTIHQWPATLVQPVGSPLSLECTVEGTSNPNLYWYRQAAGRGLQLLFYSVGIGQISSEVPQNLSASRPQDRQFILSSKKLLLSDSGFYLCAWSETGTGGGQPQHFGDGTRLSIL.

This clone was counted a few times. As DNA, the CDR3 is TGCGCCAGCAGCCAGGATGACAGGGCTCGAGGCTCCTACGAGCAGTACTTC. It translates to CASSQDDRARGSYEQYF. The chain couples TRBV4-3 to TRBJ2-7, with 7 bases identical to TRBD1. V lost 3 bases and J lost 0; bases outside the gene matches: 11. CDR3 length: 17 residues. The germline V gene encodes CDR1 LGHNA and CDR2 YSLEER.